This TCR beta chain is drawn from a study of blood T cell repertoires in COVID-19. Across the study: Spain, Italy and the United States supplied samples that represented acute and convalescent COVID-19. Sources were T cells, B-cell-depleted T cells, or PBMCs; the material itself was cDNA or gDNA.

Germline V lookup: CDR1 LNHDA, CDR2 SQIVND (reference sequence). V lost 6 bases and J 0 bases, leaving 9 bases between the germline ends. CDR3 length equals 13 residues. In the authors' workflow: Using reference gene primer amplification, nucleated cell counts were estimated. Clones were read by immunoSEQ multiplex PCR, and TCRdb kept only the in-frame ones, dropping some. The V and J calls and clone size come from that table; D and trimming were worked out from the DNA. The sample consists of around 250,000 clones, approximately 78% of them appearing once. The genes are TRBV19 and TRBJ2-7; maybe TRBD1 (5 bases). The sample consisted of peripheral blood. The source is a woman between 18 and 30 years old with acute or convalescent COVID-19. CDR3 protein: CASSRALSYEQYF. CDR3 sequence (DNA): TGTGCCAGTAGCAGGGCTCTCTCCTACGAGCAGTACTTC.